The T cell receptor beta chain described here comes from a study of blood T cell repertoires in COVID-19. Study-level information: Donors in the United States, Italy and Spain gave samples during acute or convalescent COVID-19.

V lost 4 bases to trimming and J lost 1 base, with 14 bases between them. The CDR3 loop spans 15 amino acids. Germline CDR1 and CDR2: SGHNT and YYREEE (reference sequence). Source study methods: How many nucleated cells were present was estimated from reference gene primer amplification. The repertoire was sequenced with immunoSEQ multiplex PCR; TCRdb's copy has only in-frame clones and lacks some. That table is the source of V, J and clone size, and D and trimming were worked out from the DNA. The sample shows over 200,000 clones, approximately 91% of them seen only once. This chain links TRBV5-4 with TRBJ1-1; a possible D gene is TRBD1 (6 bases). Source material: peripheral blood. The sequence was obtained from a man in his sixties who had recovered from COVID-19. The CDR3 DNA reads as TGTGCCAGCAGCCCCGATCACAGGGCGAACACTGAAGCTTTCTTT. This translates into CASSPDHRANTEAFF.